The 3 T cell receptor beta chains below were found in one sample sequenced in a study of blood T cells in healthy people across ages. A second about 6 to 12 cycle PCR used barcoded and J-beta primers. TCRdb independently ran MiXCR on the 5' RACE reads; one entry per CDR3 protein. The sample records 1.8 million or so distinct CDR3 sequences, 35% to 50% being singletons. The sample comprised blood. These receptors came from a human donor in good health.

A few counts support this clonotype. V is TRBV15 and J is TRBJ1-2, with 8 bases lining up with TRBD1. This CDR3 spans 14 amino acids. The J segment lost 8 bases and the V segment lost 1 base, leaving 6 bases of the junction unmatched. The germline V gene encodes CDR1 LNHNV and CDR2 YYDKDF (reference sequence). The CDR3 region is CATSRAGGAYGYTF. CDR3 in DNA: TGTGCCACCAGCAGAGCAGGGGGCGCTTACGGCTACACCTTC.

The chain has TRBV6-6 and TRBJ2-5, with 9 bases identical to TRBD1. Germline trimming cut 0 bases from V and 7 bases from J; bases unmatched to any gene: 12. This CDR3 is built from 17 residues. CDR1 is MNHNY, CDR2 SVGAGI, per germline (reference sequence). This chain's CDR3 is CASSYSKDRGIGGTQYF. In DNA form, the CDR3 reads TGTGCCAGCAGTTACTCGAAGGACAGGGGAATTGGGGGGACCCAGTACTTC.

This clonotype was seen more than once but under ten times. V and J are TRBV27 and TRBJ2-7; no clear D. V was trimmed by 3 bases and J by 8 bases, leaving 17 bases between them. CDR3 length equals 14 residues. Germline V gene sequence: CDR1 MNHEY, CDR2 SMNVEV (reference sequence). As DNA, the CDR3 is TGTGCCAGCAGTTTTTCGGTAGCCGGCTTAAAGCAGTACTTC. It codes for CASSFSVAGLKQYF.